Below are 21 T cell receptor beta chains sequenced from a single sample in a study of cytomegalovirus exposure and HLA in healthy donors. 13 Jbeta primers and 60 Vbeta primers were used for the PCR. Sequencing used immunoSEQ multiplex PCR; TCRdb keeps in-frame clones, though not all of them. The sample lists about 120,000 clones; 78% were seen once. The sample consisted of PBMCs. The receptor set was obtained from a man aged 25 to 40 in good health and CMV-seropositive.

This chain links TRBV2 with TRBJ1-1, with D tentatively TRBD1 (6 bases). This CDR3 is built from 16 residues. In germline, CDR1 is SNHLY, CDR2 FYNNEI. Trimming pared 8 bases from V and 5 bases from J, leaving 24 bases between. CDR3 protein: CASADRGGAGETEAFF. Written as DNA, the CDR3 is TGTGCCAGCGCCGACCGGGGGGGGGCGGGAGAAACTGAAGCTTTCTTT.

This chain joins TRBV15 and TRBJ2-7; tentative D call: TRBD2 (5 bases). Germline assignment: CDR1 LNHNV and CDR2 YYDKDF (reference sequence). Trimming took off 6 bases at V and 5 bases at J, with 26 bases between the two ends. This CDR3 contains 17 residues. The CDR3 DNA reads TGTGCCACCAGTCCTAGAGAGGGAACAGCCAAGACCGACGAGCAGTACTTC. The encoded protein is CATSPREGTAKTDEQYF.

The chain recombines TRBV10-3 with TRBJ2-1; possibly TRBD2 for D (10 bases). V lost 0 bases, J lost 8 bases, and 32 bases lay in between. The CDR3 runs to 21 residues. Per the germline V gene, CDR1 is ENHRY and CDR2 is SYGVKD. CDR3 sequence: CAISESGRTGAALAGFDEQFF. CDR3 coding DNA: TGTGCCATCAGTGAGTCCGGGCGGACAGGGGCTGCACTAGCGGGATTCGATGAGCAGTTCTTC.

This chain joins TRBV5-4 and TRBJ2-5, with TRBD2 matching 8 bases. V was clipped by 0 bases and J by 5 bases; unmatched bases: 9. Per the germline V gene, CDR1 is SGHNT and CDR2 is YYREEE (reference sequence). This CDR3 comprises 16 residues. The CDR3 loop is CASSLVGGRSQETQYF. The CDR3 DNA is TGTGCCAGCAGCTTGGTGGGCGGGAGGTCGCAGGAGACCCAGTACTTC.

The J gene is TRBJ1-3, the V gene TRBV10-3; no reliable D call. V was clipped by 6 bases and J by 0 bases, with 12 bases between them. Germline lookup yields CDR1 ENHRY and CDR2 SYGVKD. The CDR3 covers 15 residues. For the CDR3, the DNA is TGTGCCATCAGACGGGGTGCCCTCTCTGGAAACACCATATATTTT. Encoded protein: CAIRRGALSGNTIYF.

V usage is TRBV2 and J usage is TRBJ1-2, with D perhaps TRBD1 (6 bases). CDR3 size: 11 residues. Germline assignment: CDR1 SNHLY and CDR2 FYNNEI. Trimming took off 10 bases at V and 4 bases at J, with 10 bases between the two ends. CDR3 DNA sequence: TGTGCCACGAGGACAGTCTATGGCTACACCTTC. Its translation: CATRTVYGYTF.

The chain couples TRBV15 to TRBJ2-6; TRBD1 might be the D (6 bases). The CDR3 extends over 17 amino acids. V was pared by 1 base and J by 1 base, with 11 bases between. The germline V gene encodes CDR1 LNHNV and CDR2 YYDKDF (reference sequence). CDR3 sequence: CATSRGTVFSGANVLTF. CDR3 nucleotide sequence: TGTGCCACCAGCAGAGGGACAGTATTTTCTGGGGCCAACGTCCTGACTTTC.

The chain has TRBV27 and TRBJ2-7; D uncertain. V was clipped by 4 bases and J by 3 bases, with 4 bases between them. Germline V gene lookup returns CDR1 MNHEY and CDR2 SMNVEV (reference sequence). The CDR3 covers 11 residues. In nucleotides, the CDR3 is TGTGCCAGCAGTTCCAACTACGAGCAGTACTTC. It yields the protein CASSSNYEQYF.

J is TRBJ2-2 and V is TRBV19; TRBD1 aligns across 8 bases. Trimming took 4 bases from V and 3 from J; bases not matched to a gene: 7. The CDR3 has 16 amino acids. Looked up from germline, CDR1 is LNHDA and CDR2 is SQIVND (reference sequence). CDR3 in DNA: TGTGCCAGTAGTACCGGCTACAGGGGGGACACCGGGGAGCTGTTTTTT. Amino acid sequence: CASSTGYRGDTGELFF.

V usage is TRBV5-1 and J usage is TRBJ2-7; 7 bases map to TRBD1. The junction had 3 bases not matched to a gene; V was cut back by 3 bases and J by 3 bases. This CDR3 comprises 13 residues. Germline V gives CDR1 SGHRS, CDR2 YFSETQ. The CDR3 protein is CASSSDRIYEQYF. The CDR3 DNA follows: TGCGCCAGCAGCTCGGACAGGATCTACGAGCAGTACTTC.

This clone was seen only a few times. For the CDR3, the DNA is TGCAGCGTCGCCGTTGAGCGTAGTGCCGAGCAGTACTTC. Its protein is CSVAVERSAEQYF. V and J are TRBV29-1 and TRBJ2-7, with D unresolved. The germline CDR1 and CDR2 sequences are SQVTM and ANQGSEA. Between the trimmed V and J ends, which lost 6 bases and 6 bases, there was a span of 18 bases. The CDR3 is 13 amino acids.

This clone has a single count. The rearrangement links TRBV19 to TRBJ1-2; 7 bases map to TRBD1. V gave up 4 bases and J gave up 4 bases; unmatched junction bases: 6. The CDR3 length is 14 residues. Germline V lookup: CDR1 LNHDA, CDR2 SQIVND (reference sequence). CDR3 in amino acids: CASSRDSQIYGYTF. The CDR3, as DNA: TGTGCCAGTAGTAGGGACAGTCAGATCTATGGCTACACCTTC.

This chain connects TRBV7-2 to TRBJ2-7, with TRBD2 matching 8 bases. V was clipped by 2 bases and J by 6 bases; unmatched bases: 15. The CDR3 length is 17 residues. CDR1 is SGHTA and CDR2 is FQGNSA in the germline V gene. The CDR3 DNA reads TGTGCCAGCAGCTTATCAAGCGGGAGAAACCCGCTCCGCGAGCAGTACTTC. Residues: CASSLSSGRNPLREQYF.

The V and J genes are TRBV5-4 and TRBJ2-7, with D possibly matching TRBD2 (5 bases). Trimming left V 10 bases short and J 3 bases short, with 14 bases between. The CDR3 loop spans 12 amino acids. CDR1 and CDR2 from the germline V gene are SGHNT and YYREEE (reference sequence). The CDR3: CASGASIYEQYF. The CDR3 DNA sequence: TGTGCCTCGGGCGCTAGCATCTACGAGCAGTACTTC.

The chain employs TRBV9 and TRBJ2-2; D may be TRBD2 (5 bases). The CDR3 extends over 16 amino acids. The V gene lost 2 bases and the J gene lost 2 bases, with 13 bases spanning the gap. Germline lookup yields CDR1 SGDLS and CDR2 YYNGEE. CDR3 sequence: CASSVGGGYNTGELFF. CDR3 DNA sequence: TGTGCCAGCAGCGTGGGCGGAGGTTATAACACCGGGGAGCTGTTTTTT.

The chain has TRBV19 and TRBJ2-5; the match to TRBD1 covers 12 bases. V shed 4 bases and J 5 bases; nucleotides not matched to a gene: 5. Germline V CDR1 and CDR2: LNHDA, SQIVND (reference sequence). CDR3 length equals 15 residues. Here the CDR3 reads CASSKGQGALETQYF. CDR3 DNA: TGTGCCAGTAGTAAGGGACAGGGGGCCTTGGAGACCCAGTACTTC.

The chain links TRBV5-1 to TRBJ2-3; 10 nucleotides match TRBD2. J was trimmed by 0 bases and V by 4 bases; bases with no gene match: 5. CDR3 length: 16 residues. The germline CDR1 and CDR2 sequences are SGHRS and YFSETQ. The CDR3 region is CASSLMTSGSTDTQYF. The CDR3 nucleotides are TGCGCCAGCAGCCTAATGACTAGCGGGAGCACAGATACGCAGTATTTT.

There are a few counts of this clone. CDR3: CASSSHYSTNEKLFF. For the CDR3, the DNA is TGTGCCAGCAGTAGTCACTACTCAACTAATGAAAAACTGTTTTTT. The V gene is TRBV9, the J gene TRBJ1-4; D gene unclear. This CDR3 is 15 amino acids long. Per germline, CDR1 SGDLS and CDR2 YYNGEE. V was shortened by 5 bases and J by 0 bases, with 11 bases between the two germline ends.

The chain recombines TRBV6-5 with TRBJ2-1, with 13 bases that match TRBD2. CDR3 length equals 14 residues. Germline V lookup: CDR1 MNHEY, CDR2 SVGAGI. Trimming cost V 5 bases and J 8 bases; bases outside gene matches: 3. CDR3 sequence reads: CASSGLAGVYEQFF. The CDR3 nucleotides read TGTGCCAGCAGTGGACTAGCGGGAGTTTATGAGCAGTTCTTC.

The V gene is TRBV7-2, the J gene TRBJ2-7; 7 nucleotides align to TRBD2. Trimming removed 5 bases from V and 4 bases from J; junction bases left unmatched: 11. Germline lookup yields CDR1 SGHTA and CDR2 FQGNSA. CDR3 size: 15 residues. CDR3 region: CASSGVGGRQYEQYF. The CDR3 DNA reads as TGTGCCAGCAGCGGCGTGGGGGGGAGACAATACGAGCAGTACTTC.

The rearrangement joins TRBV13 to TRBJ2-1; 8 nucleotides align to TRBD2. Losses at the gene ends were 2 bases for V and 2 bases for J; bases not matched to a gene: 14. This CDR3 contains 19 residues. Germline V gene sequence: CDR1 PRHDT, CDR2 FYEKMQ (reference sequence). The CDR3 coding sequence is TGTGCCAGCAGCTTACTCGAAGGCCGGACTAGCACCACCTACAATGAGCAGTTCTTC. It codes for CASSLLEGRTSTTYNEQFF.